This passage covers 15 T cell receptor beta chains from one sample sequenced in a study of CD8+ T cells in alopecia areata. Sequencing templates came from extracted RNA that was reverse transcribed into cDNA. Some clones are missing from TCRdb's copy, which holds only in-frame ones; the method was immunoSEQ multiplex PCR. The sample yields over 90,000 clones, more than 75% seen once. Treatment given: oral pan-JAK inhibitor, 5-10 mg twice daily. Source: CD8+ T cells sorted from blood, taken around week 34, from a patient treated with tofacitinib. These receptors were collected from a human donor with alopecia areata.

This clone was picked up one time. V gene TRBV4-1 combines with J gene TRBJ2-7; D tentatively reads TRBD1 or TRBD2 (5 bases each). CDR1 is MGHRA, CDR2 YSYEKL, per germline. The CDR3 extends over 14 amino acids. Trimming pared 0 bases from V and 3 bases from J, leaving 9 bases between. CDR3 amino acids: CASSQDSGGYEQYF. The DNA of the CDR3 is TGCGCCAGCAGCCAAGATAGTGGGGGCTACGAGCAGTACTTC.

The V gene is TRBV16, the J gene TRBJ2-7; D tentatively reads TRBD1 or TRBD2 (6 bases each). The CDR3 length is 15 residues. Germline CDR1 reads KGHSY; CDR2 reads FQNENV. The V gene lost 0 bases and the J gene lost 0 bases, with 9 bases spanning the gap. This chain's CDR3 is CASSQSGGSSYEQYF. In DNA form, the CDR3 reads TGTGCCAGCAGCCAATCAGGGGGGAGCTCCTACGAGCAGTACTTC.

The chain links TRBV7-9 to TRBJ2-7; D uncertain. Trimming left V 1 base short and J 2 bases short, with 15 bases between. Germline V gene data show CDR1 as SEHNR and CDR2 as FQNEAQ (reference sequence). The CDR3 totals 16 residues. For the CDR3, the DNA is TGTGCCAGCAGCTTAGTAAGTAAGGACCCCCCCTACGAGCAGTACTTC. This encodes CASSLVSKDPPYEQYF.

This clone was seen only a few times. V is TRBV5-6 and J is TRBJ2-4, with D maybe TRBD1 (6 bases). The germline CDR1 and CDR2 sequences are SGHDT and YYEEEE. This CDR3 contains 12 residues. Trimming pared 5 bases from V and 6 bases from J, leaving 9 bases between. The CDR3 loop reads CASSEGGNIQYF. CDR3 in DNA: TGTGCCAGCAGTGAAGGGGGAAACATTCAGTACTTC.

The rearrangement uses TRBV6-6 and TRBJ1-2, with D perhaps matching TRBD1 (5 bases). The V and J ends lost 0 bases and 8 bases respectively, with 10 bases between them. CDR1 and CDR2 (germline): MNHNY, SVGAGI (reference sequence). The CDR3 extends over 13 amino acids. The CDR3 DNA is TGTGCCAGCAGTTACTCCGGGGGAAAAGGCTACACCTTC. Residues: CASSYSGGKGYTF.

The rearrangement uses TRBV6-5 and TRBJ2-2, with D possibly matching TRBD1 (6 bases). CDR1 is MNHEY, CDR2 SVGAGI, per germline. Between the trimmed V and J ends, which lost 5 bases and 0 bases, there was a span of 7 bases. This CDR3 is built from 14 residues. The CDR3 sequence: CASSGQPNTGELFF. CDR3 DNA: TGTGCCAGCAGTGGACAGCCGAACACCGGGGAGCTGTTTTTT.

This clone has a single count. The V gene is TRBV15, the J gene TRBJ2-1; tentatively, D is TRBD2 (6 bases). The CDR3 consists of 15 residues. The germline V and J ends were trimmed by 5 bases and 0 bases, with 11 bases remaining between them. CDR1 is LNHNV, CDR2 YYDKDF, per germline (reference sequence). In nucleotides, the CDR3 is TGTGCCACCAGCCAGACTAGGGGCTCCTACAATGAGCAGTTCTTC. Translated, it gives CATSQTRGSYNEQFF.

The chain uses TRBV4-1 and TRBJ2-1; D is perhaps TRBD1 (6 bases). The germline V gene has CDR1 MGHRA and CDR2 YSYEKL. CDR3 size: 12 residues. V lost 4 bases to trimming and J lost 8 bases, with 9 bases between them. CDR3: CASSREGDEQFF. The CDR3 region has the DNA TGCGCCAGCAGCCGCGAGGGGGATGAGCAGTTCTTC.

This sequence joins TRBV19 and TRBJ2-7; no clear D gene. Germline V CDR1 and CDR2: LNHDA, SQIVND (reference sequence). V lost 1 base to trimming and J lost 1 base, with 5 bases between them. CDR3 length equals 13 residues. CDR3 nucleotide sequence: TGTGCCAGTAGTATAGGTACTTCCTACGAGCAGTACTTC. It encodes CASSIGTSYEQYF.

V is TRBV5-1 and J is TRBJ1-1; TRBD1 matches 8 bases. Germline CDR1 is SGHRS and CDR2 is YFSETQ. The CDR3 is 12 amino acids. With 4 bases clipped from V and 8 bases from J, the junction kept 4 bases outside the gene matches. The CDR3 protein is CASSGGDREAFF. In DNA form, the CDR3 reads TGCGCCAGCAGCGGAGGGGACAGGGAAGCTTTCTTT. The full variable domain, rest sourced from reference TRBV5-1 and TRBJ1-1, is KAGVTQTPRYLIKTRGQQVTLSCSPISGHRSVSWYQQTPGQGLQFLFEYFSETQRNKGNFPGRFSGRQFSNSRSEMNVSTLELGDSALYLCASSGGDREAFFGQGTRLTVV.

The rearrangement links TRBV5-1 to TRBJ2-1, with a possible D match to TRBD2 (5 bases). Germline V gene lookup returns CDR1 SGHRS and CDR2 YFSETQ. The CDR3 is made up of 15 amino acids. Trimming took 5 bases from V and 1 from J, leaving 13 bases between them. The CDR3 protein is CASSLAYQSYNEQFF. The CDR3 DNA reads TGCGCCAGCAGTTTAGCGTACCAGTCCTACAATGAGCAGTTCTTC. Together with reference TRBV5-1 and TRBJ2-1, the CDR3 gives the full variable domain: KAGVTQTPRYLIKTRGQQVTLSCSPISGHRSVSWYQQTPGQGLQFLFEYFSETQRNKGNFPGRFSGRQFSNSRSEMNVSTLELGDSALYLCASSLAYQSYNEQFFGPGTRLTVL.

J is TRBJ1-2 and V is TRBV7-9, with 10 bases aligning to TRBD1. This CDR3 has 14 amino acids. Trimming cost V 4 bases and J 4 bases; bases outside gene matches: 3. Germline loops: CDR1 SEHNR, CDR2 FQNEAQ (reference sequence). The CDR3, as DNA: TGTGCCAGCAGCTACGGACAGGGGGGCTATGGCTACACCTTC. Its translation: CASSYGQGGYGYTF.

V gene TRBV29-1 combines with J gene TRBJ2-1, with D maybe TRBD1 (5 bases). V lost 4 bases and J lost 7, with 11 bases in between. CDR3 length: 12 residues. Germline values: CDR1 SQVTM, CDR2 ANQGSEA. The CDR3 sequence is CSVGSGWNEQFF. CDR3 nucleotide sequence: TGCAGCGTTGGGTCAGGGTGGAATGAGCAGTTCTTC.

The V and J genes are TRBV30 and TRBJ2-7; 7 bases fit TRBD1. The CDR3 has 11 residues. Germline CDR1 reads GTSNPN; CDR2 reads SVGIG (reference sequence). With 6 bases clipped from V and 6 bases from J, the junction kept 5 bases outside the gene matches. CDR3 nucleotides: TGTGCCTGTCGTACAGGGGTCGAGCAGTACTTC. This codes for CACRTGVEQYF.

J is TRBJ2-7 and V is TRBV11-1, with D possibly matching TRBD1 (6 bases). The V gene lost 1 base and the J gene lost 4 bases, with 23 bases spanning the gap. The CDR3 runs 18 residues. Germline V lookup: CDR1 SGHAT, CDR2 FQDESV (reference sequence). In DNA, the CDR3 is TGTGCCAGCAGCTTAGTTGAGTCCTCGGACAGCGATTATTACGAGCAGTACTTC. Its protein product is CASSLVESSDSDYYEQYF. The full variable domain, rest sourced from reference TRBV11-1 and TRBJ2-7, is EAEVAQSPRYKITEKSQAVAFWCDPISGHATLYWYRQILGQGPELLVQFQDESVVDDSQLPKDRFSAERLKGVDSTLKIQPAELGDSAMYLCASSLVESSDSDYYEQYFGPGTRLTVT.